This TCR beta chain stems from a study of T-cell memory formation after mild COVID-19 (dated by TCRdb to the early 2020s). Background for the entire study: TCR sequence clusters from the two donors were largely donor specific. In a couple of donors, T-cell clones that expanded and contracted after mild COVID-19 were followed by sequencing TCRalpha and TCRbeta repertoires longitudinally. The cohort was made up of two young adult volunteers, one female and one male, who were previously healthy.

Overall study outcomes, separate from this receptor: SARS-CoV-2 specificity was not confirmed for the second-wave clones peaking on day 37. The detection of some responding clones in pre-infection memory suggests that pre-existing cross-reactive memory T cells joined the SARS-CoV-2 response. Clones contracting from day 15 to 85 had balanced CD4/CD8 phenotypes, while a second wave expanding from day 15 to 37 was biased towards CD4+. Contracting CD4+ clones turned up mainly in the CM and EM memory subsets, whereas EMRA was where CD8+ clones were enriched. Only a couple of mild cases were covered in the study, and larger cohorts including severe cases with pre-infection samples were considered necessary.

This clonotype was observed a few times. What antigen it recognizes has not been identified. No much larger clone exists at a distance of one base, and base qualities are not known. PBMCs were isolated by Ficoll-Paque density gradient centrifugation. The sequencer was an Illumina NovaSeq 6000. TCRalpha and TCRbeta cDNA libraries were constructed by 5'RACE with constant-segment primers, with sample barcodes and unique molecular identifiers being introduced. Trizol reagent was used to extract RNA from every sample. Amplification of the libraries took two PCR steps, and the second step added a second sample barcode plus Illumina TruSeq adapters. Sequencing of the libraries was done on an Illumina NovaSeq, producing 2 x 150 bp paired-end reads. On the authors' methods: Reads were demultiplexed and collapsed into UMI-guided consensus sequences with migec v1.2.7. Using mixcr v2.1.11, UMI consensuses were aligned to TRA and TRB V and J templates and then assembled into clonotypes. Clonotypes were classified as expanded or contracted when called significant by both edgeR and NoisET, with noise models trained on biological replicates. edgeR calls used a false discovery rate-adjusted p below 0.01 and a log2 fold-change threshold of 1. As an exploratory analysis of dynamics, max-normalized trajectories of the 1000 most abundant clonotypes were examined with PCA combined with hierarchical clustering. Each responding clone was given a CD4 or CD8 phenotype based on the CD4+ and CD8+ repertoires, which had been sequenced separately. Clones were called with MiXCR by TCRdb after fastp trimmed the public reads at Q25, and only in-frame beta chains were retained. Each record represents a unique CDR3 protein, reported with the most common genes and DNA among its rows. The V and J calls follow TCRdb's processing rather than the paper's. This sample lists about 430,000 distinct CDR3 sequences; about 24% were detected once. The ten largest clones add up to about 8.7% of the sample.

The germline V gene encodes CDR1 SQVTM and CDR2 ANQGSEA. Trimming leaves V shorter by 8 bases and J shorter by 2 bases, with the junction holding 10 bases beyond the gene matches. Inclusive of the bounding cysteine and phenylalanine, the CDR3 is 14 residues long. This entry keeps only the CDR3 DNA: 42 bases, framed from base 1. The specimen sequenced was PBMCs or a T cell subset sorted from them (not recorded which). This sequence originates from an adult woman who had mild COVID-19 (a few samples of this study predate the infection). The sample titles of this study are shuffled in the database, so cell type and time point are left out; the donor was told from shared clones. The chain is assembled from TRBV29-1 and TRBJ2-7; 9 bases in the junction line up with TRBD2. The CDR3 reads as follows: CSCISGRGTYEQYF. The bases read TGCAGCTGTATTAGCGGGAGAGGGACCTACGAGCAGTACTTC.